This TCR beta chain was sequenced for a study of blood T cell repertoires in COVID-19. Trimming shortened V by 2 bases and J by 6 bases, and 11 bases separated the two germline ends. The CDR3 extends over 14 amino acids. The germline V gene has CDR1 SGHNT and CDR2 YENEEA. In the original processing: Amplified reference gene primers provided the basis for estimating nucleated cell counts. TCRdb's copy holds only in-frame clones and misses some; the assay was immunoSEQ multiplex PCR. The DNA gave D and trimming, while V, J and clone size come from that table. This repertoire shows about 160,000 clones, roughly 80% found once; its top ten account for approximately 5.1%. Participants came from fewer than 25 US areas, aged about 18 to 95 years. Clinical history as reported by participants underpinned cohort assignment.

The J gene is TRBJ2-1, the V gene TRBV11-3; D possibly corresponds to TRBD2 (6 bases). The sample was PBMCs or T cells enriched from blood (not recorded which). This clonotype was sampled from a middle-aged woman with acute COVID-19. The CDR3: CASSLNLLANEQFF. DNA of the CDR3: TGTGCCAGCAGCTTAAACTTACTAGCCAATGAGCAGTTCTTC.